This TCR beta chain derives from a study of response to subunit inactivated influenza vaccine. TCRdb analysed the RT-PCR reads with MiXCR anew, one entry per CDR3 protein. The table has more than 200,000 distinct CDR3 sequences, 12% seen once. General study points: Each seasonal influenza vaccination, the authors suggested, recruits few new T cells.

The sample holds many counts of this clonotype. The antigen is unknown. V was pared by 4 bases and J by 3 bases, with 6 bases of the junction left unmatched. The CDR3 is 14 amino acids. Sample: non-naive T cells sorted from PBMCs, taken approximately 15 days before vaccination. The sequence came from a man between 50 and 59 years old who received an inactivated influenza vaccine. The chain is built from TRBV12-3 or TRBV12-4 and TRBJ2-7; TRBD2 matches at 7 bases. CDR3 loop: CASSSAGAVYEQYF. The CDR3 DNA sequence: TGTGCCAGCAGTTCCGCGGGAGCGGTCTACGAGCAGTACTTC.